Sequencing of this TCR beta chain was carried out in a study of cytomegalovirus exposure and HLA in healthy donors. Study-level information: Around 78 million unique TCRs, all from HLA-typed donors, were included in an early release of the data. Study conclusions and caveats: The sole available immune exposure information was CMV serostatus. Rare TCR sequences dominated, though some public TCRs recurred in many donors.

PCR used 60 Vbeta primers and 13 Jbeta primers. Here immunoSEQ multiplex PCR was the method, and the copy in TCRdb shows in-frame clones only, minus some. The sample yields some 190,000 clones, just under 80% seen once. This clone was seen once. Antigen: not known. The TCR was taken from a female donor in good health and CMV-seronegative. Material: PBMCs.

In DNA, the CDR3 is TGCAGCGCCGGGGACAGGGGAGGCGAGCAGTACTTC. Protein product: CSAGDRGGEQYF. The V and J genes are TRBV29-1 and TRBJ2-7; TRBD1 agrees at 10 bases. The J segment lost 6 bases and the V segment lost 7 bases, leaving 6 bases of the junction unmatched. The V gene's germline CDR1 is SQVTM and CDR2 ANQGSEA. This CDR3 is 12 amino acids long.